The next 13 T cell receptor beta chains were all read from a single sample in a study of graft-versus-host responses after intestinal transplantation. Libraries were prepared by immunoSEQ multiplex PCR; TCRdb keeps only in-frame clonotypes and omits some of them. Here the sample spans 90,000 to 100,000 clones, approximately 85% being singletons. The material was PBMCs, obtained 255 days after intestinal transplant. The receptor source for this set is a human patient who received an intestinal transplant, so some T cells may come from the graft donor.

The chain employs TRBV18 and TRBJ2-7; tentative D call: TRBD1 (5 bases). This CDR3 comprises 15 residues. V gave up 3 bases and J gave up 1 base, with 13 bases separating them. The germline CDR1 and CDR2 sequences are KGHSH and LQKENI. The chain's CDR3 is CASSPGSGPSYEQYV. CDR3 coding DNA: TGTGCCAGCTCACCCGGGTCAGGGCCTTCCTACGAGCAGTACGTC.

In regard to this clone: The junction departs from the called germline gene at one end, perhaps through a read error. The gene calls are TRBV6-1 and TRBJ1-5; D gene ambiguous. The CDR3 length is 11 residues. CDR1 is MNHNS and CDR2 is SASEGT in the germline V gene. The CDR3 coding sequence is TGTGCCAGCAAGGTTGATTTGGCGTTTTTTTTT. It codes for CASKVDLAFFF.

The gene calls are TRBV2 and TRBJ2-7; D ambiguous. Germline V lookup: CDR1 SNHLY, CDR2 FYNNEI. CDR3 size: 12 residues. The germline V and J ends were trimmed by 7 bases and 2 bases, with 9 bases remaining between them. This chain's CDR3 is CASIGQPYEQYF. Here the CDR3 DNA reads TGTGCCAGCATAGGCCAGCCCTACGAGCAGTACTTC.

The chain carries TRBV15 and TRBJ2-4, with D uncertain. The CDR3 length is 16 residues. Trimming left V 0 bases short and J 1 base short, with 10 bases between. CDR1 LNHNV and CDR2 YYDKDF come from the germline V gene (reference sequence). The DNA of the CDR3 is TGTGCCACCAGCAGAGAGGGTGACCTTGCCAAAAACATTCAGTACTTC. Translation gives CATSREGDLAKNIQYF.

This clone is medium-sized in the sample. The genes are TRBV28 and TRBJ2-7; TRBD1 matches 8 bases. V dropped 6 bases and J dropped 4; count of bases not matched to a gene: 5. This CDR3 contains 13 residues. Germline V gene lookup returns CDR1 MDHEN and CDR2 SYDVKM. The CDR3 protein is CASSRGLRYEQYF. The DNA for the CDR3 is TGTGCCAGCAGCAGGGGGCTTAGATACGAGCAGTACTTC. The whole variable domain, remainder taken from reference TRBV28 and TRBJ2-7, is DVKVTQSSRYLVKRTGEKVFLECVQDMDHENMFWYRQDPGLGLRLIYFSYDVKMKEKGDIPEGYSVSREKKERFSLILESASTNQTSMYLCASSRGLRYEQYFGPGTRLTVT.

The chain uses TRBV7-9 and TRBJ1-2; D is unresolved. The CDR3 has 12 residues. V was pared by 3 bases and J by 8 bases, with 10 bases between. Germline values: CDR1 SEHNR, CDR2 FQNEAQ (reference sequence). DNA of the CDR3: TGTGCCAGCAGCTTTAGGGAGAAGGGCTACACCTTC. Translating gives CASSFREKGYTF.

The V call is TRBV6-1, the J call TRBJ2-7; a possible D gene is TRBD2 (7 bases). With 7 bases removed from V and 3 bases from J, the gap between germline ends came to 13 bases. CDR1 is MNHNS and CDR2 is SASEGT in the germline V gene. The CDR3 contains 13 residues. Here the CDR3 reads CASTAGALYEQYF. CDR3 bases: TGTGCCAGCACGGCGGGGGCCCTCTACGAGCAGTACTTC.

This clone showed up just once. This chain uses TRBV6-1 with TRBJ2-5; 10 bases line up with TRBD2. V gave up 7 bases and J gave up 0 bases; unmatched junction bases: 5. CDR1 MNHNS and CDR2 SASEGT come from the germline V gene. CDR3 length: 15 amino acids. Written as DNA, the CDR3 is TGTGCCAGCACTTCCGGGACTAGCGACCAAGAGACCCAGTACTTC. Translated: CASTSGTSDQETQYF.

The V gene is TRBV7-8, the J gene TRBJ2-7; 8 bases fit TRBD1. CDR1 is SGHVS, CDR2 FQNEAQ, per germline. J gave up 2 bases and V 3 bases, and 6 bases lay outside the gene matches. The CDR3 spans 15 residues. The CDR3 DNA is TGTGCCAGCAGCTTCCTCGACAGGGGCACCTACGAGCAGTACTTC. Translating gives CASSFLDRGTYEQYF.

The chain uses TRBV15 and TRBJ2-1; 7 bases are a match to TRBD1. Germline V gene data show CDR1 as LNHNV and CDR2 as YYDKDF (reference sequence). J was trimmed by 4 bases and V by 1 base; bases with no gene match: 4. This CDR3 is built from 15 residues. In DNA, the CDR3 is TGTGCCACCAGCAGAGTAAGGGGGCTGTACAATGAGCAGTTCTTC. It is translated as CATSRVRGLYNEQFF.

The chain couples TRBV4-1 to TRBJ2-2; D is ambiguous. Germline loops: CDR1 MGHRA, CDR2 YSYEKL. The CDR3 contains 12 residues. Trimming cost V 1 base and J 8 bases, with 5 bases left between them. Written as DNA, the CDR3 is TGCGCCAGCAGCCAAGTTAGGGGGGAGCTGTTTTTT. It encodes CASSQVRGELFF.

The V gene is TRBV6-1, the J gene TRBJ1-2; D gene ambiguous. Trimming took off 2 bases at V and 0 bases at J, with 10 bases between the two ends. This CDR3 region has 15 residues. Germline V lookup: CDR1 MNHNS, CDR2 SASEGT. In DNA form, the CDR3 reads TGTGCCAGCAGTGAAAGTCAGTCGCCTAACTATGGCTACACCTTC. Protein: CASSESQSPNYGYTF.

This sequence joins TRBV27 and TRBJ1-2; TRBD1 matches 9 bases. This CDR3 comprises 14 residues. V trimming: 0 bases; J trimming: 7 bases; junction bases outside the gene matches: 3. CDR1 is MNHEY and CDR2 is SMNVEV in the germline V gene (reference sequence). The CDR3 region has the DNA TGTGCCAGCAGTTTATCACAGGGGGCGCTTGGCTACACCTTC. Its translation is CASSLSQGALGYTF.